A selection of T cell receptor beta chains follows, all from one sample in a study of blood T cells in healthy people across ages. MiXCR was run by TCRdb on the 5' RACE reads, yielding one entry per CDR3 protein. In the table there are over 950,000 distinct CDR3 sequences, roughly 51% of which are singletons. Sequencing was carried out using blood. Every receptor here comes from a woman aged 55-70 years in good health. Each CDR3 is given with its conserved first and last residue. A D gene is named only where the DNA matches it firmly. Not all rows give a size; the values are once, few, many and, for expanded clones, a class.

D,V,J,size,DNA,CDR3
-,TRBV5-1,TRBJ1-6,-,TGCGCCAGCAGCTTGGCCGAGTGGGGACACCTGAGCTCCTATAATTCACCCCTCCACTTT,CASSLAEWGHLSSYNSPLHF
-,TRBV6-2/TRBV6-3,TRBJ2-7,-,TGTGCCAGCACGAACGGCTTCTACGAGCAGTACTTC,CASTNGFYEQYF
TRBD1,TRBV29-1,TRBJ2-5,few,TGCAGCGGAGACAGGGTTGGCGGAGAGACCCAGTACTTC,CSGDRVGGETQYF
-,TRBV15,TRBJ1-2,-,TGTGCCACCAGCAGCCACAGGGATAGCGGCTACACCTTC,CATSSHRDSGYTF
-,TRBV2,TRBJ1-2,few,TGTGCCTCCAGGGGAGGGGACTATGGCTACACCTTC,CASRGGDYGYTF
-,TRBV15,TRBJ1-2,-,TGTGCCACCAGCAGGGATCGGGGGGCAGCCCTGGGCACCTTC,CATSRDRGAALGTF
-,TRBV4-1,TRBJ2-7,few,TGCGCCAGCAGCCACCAAGGCCGGTCCTACGAGCAGTACTTC,CASSHQGRSYEQYF
-,TRBV7-9,TRBJ2-1,-,TGTGCCAGCAGCTTAGCGCTCGCGGCGGCTGAGCAGTTCTTC,CASSLALAAAEQFF
-,TRBV14,TRBJ1-2,-,TGTGCCAGCAGCCAAGCGGGAGCCGGGGCCTATGGCTACACCTTC,CASSQAGAGAYGYTF
TRBD1,TRBV2,TRBJ1-5,-,TGTACCAGCAGTGACCGAAGACAGGGGTTTTCGCCCCAGCATTTT,CTSSDRRQGFSPQHF
TRBD1,TRBV20-1,TRBJ1-5,many,TGCAGTGCTGGACAGGGGGGTCAGCCCCAGCATTTT,CSAGQGGQPQHF
-,TRBV29-1,TRBJ2-1,-,TGCAGCGTTGGAGGCGCTCGGAGGTATGAGCAGTTCTTC,CSVGGARRYEQFF
-,TRBV7-8,TRBJ2-3,few,TGTGCCAGCAACGGCGTTTACACAGATACGCAGTATTTT,CASNGVYTDTQYF
-,TRBV18,TRBJ2-4,few,TGTGCCAGCTCACTCCAGGCCCTCTTGGGCGTAAACATTCAGTACTTC,CASSLQALLGVNIQYF